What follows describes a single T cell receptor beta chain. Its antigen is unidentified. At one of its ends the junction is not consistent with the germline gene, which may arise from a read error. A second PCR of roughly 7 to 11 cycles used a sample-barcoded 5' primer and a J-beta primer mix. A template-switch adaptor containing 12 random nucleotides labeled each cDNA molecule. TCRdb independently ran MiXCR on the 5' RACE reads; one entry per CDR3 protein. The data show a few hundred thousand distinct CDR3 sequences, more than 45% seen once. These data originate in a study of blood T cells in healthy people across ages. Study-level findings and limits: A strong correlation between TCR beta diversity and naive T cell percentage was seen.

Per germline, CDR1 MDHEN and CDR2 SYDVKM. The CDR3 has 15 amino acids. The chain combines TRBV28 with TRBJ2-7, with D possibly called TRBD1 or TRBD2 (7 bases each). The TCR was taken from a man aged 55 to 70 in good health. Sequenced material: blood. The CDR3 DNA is TGTCCCAGCAGGGAACAGGGGACTATATCCTACGAGCAGTACTTC. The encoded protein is CPSREQGTISYEQYF.